These T cell receptor beta chains were read from a single sample in a study of T cells in Graves' hyperthyroidism and ophthalmopathy. TCRdb recomputed calls from the multiplex PCR reads with MiXCR, one row per CDR3 protein. The table includes about 710,000 distinct CDR3 sequences, around 15% detected once. The sequenced sample consisted of blood. These receptors all come from a man aged 18-30 years with Graves' hyperthyroidism. Both conserved end residues are part of each CDR3. D genes are given only for firm matches. The listing skips clone size in some rows; elsewhere it reads once, few, many or a size class.

V: TRBV20-1
J: TRBJ2-5
size: many
D: .
DNA: TGCAGTGCTAGAGATATAGGGGGCCAGGGGGGCGCGGGGGAGACCCAGTACTTC
CDR3: CSARDIGGQGGAGETQYF

V: TRBV7-9
J: TRBJ2-3
size: few
D: .
DNA: TGTGCCAGCAGCTCCCAACTCGAACGCTACACAGATACGCAGTATTTT
CDR3: CASSSQLERYTDTQYF

V: TRBV29-1
J: TRBJ1-5
size: .
D: TRBD1
DNA: TGCAGCGTTGTCACAACCGGGACAGGCTCTCAGCCCCAGCATTTT
CDR3: CSVVTTGTGSQPQHF

V: TRBV28
J: TRBJ2-2
size: few
D: .
DNA: TGTGCCAGCAGTTACCGGTTTGGACAGTTTAATTTTCAGACCGGGGAGCTGTTTTTT
CDR3: CASSYRFGQFNFQTGELFF

V: TRBV4-1
J: TRBJ2-2
size: .
D: .
DNA: TGCGCCAGCAGCCCTCGGGAAACAGGAGGCGGGGAGCTGTTTTTT
CDR3: CASSPRETGGGELFF

V: TRBV7-2
J: TRBJ2-7
size: .
D: TRBD2
DNA: TGTGCCAGCCGGGGTAGCGGGCGACGCGAGCAGTACTTC
CDR3: CASRGSGRREQYF

V: TRBV11-2
J: TRBJ1-4
size: .
D: TRBD1
DNA: TGTGCCAGCAGCCCAGGACAGGTCCTTAATGAAAAACTGTTTTTT
CDR3: CASSPGQVLNEKLFF

V: TRBV7-2
J: TRBJ2-4
size: .
D: TRBD2
DNA: TGTGCCAGCAGCCTACTAGCGGGAGTACCCCCCTTAGCCAAAAACATTCAGTACTTC
CDR3: CASSLLAGVPPLAKNIQYF

V: TRBV6-5
J: TRBJ2-1
size: .
D: TRBD2
DNA: TGTGCCAGCAGTTACGACGAACTAGCGGCCTACAATGAGCAGTTCTTC
CDR3: CASSYDELAAYNEQFF

V: TRBV19
J: TRBJ2-1
size: once
D: TRBD2
DNA: TGTGCCAGTAGTAGAGGACTAGCCCTAAAAAACAATGAGCAGTTCTTC
CDR3: CASSRGLALKNNEQFF

V: TRBV12-3/TRBV12-4
J: TRBJ1-2
size: many
D: .
DNA: TGTGCCAGCAGTTTTGACCACAGGGTGGACTATGGCTACACCTTC
CDR3: CASSFDHRVDYGYTF

V: TRBV7-9
J: TRBJ2-1
size: many
D: TRBD2
DNA: TGTGCCAGCACTGGGACTAGCATTTACAATGAGCAGTTCTTC
CDR3: CASTGTSIYNEQFF

V: TRBV4-2
J: TRBJ1-4
size: few
D: TRBD1
DNA: TGTGCCAGCAGCCCGGGACAGATTAATGAAAAACTGTTTTTT
CDR3: CASSPGQINEKLFF

V: TRBV6-1
J: TRBJ1-5
size: .
D: TRBD1
DNA: TGTGCCAGCAGGGCCGGGACAGGGGTTGGCAATCAGCCCCAGCATTTT
CDR3: CASRAGTGVGNQPQHF

V: TRBV7-3
J: TRBJ2-1
size: many
D: .
DNA: TGTGCCAGCAGCTTCTCACAGGGACCTTCCTACAATGAGCAGTTCTTC
CDR3: CASSFSQGPSYNEQFF

V: TRBV5-6
J: TRBJ2-7
size: .
D: .
DNA: TGTGCCAGCAGCTTGGTTTCGCGGCTAGGGGGTTACTACGAGCAGTACTTC
CDR3: CASSLVSRLGGYYEQYF

V: TRBV7-9
J: TRBJ2-7
size: few
D: .
DNA: TGTGCCAGCAGCCGCTCAACAGGGAGCGTACCCTACGAGCAGTACTTC
CDR3: CASSRSTGSVPYEQYF

V: TRBV5-1
J: TRBJ2-7
size: many
D: .
DNA: TGCGCCAGCAGCTTGGCCGTAGAGCGGACCTACGAGCAGTACTTC
CDR3: CASSLAVERTYEQYF

V: TRBV28
J: TRBJ2-1
size: .
D: .
DNA: TGTGCCAGCAGTTTCCGGGAACGCAAGTTCTTC
CDR3: CASSFRERKFF

V: TRBV24-1
J: TRBJ1-5
size: few
D: .
DNA: TGTGCCACCAGTGATTTGGAGGGAAATCAGCCCCAGCATTTT
CDR3: CATSDLEGNQPQHF

V: TRBV18
J: TRBJ2-5
size: few
D: .
DNA: TGTGCCAGCTCACCACCGAACAGCCACCAAGAGACCCAGTACTTC
CDR3: CASSPPNSHQETQYF

V: TRBV3-1
J: TRBJ2-7
size: many
D: TRBD1
DNA: TGTGCCAGCAGCCAGACAGGGGGCGGCGAGCAGTACTTC
CDR3: CASSQTGGGEQYF

V: TRBV19
J: TRBJ2-5
size: few
D: TRBD2
DNA: TGTGCCAGTACCCCCCAGGGTAGCGGGAGCCCCGAGACCCAGTACTTC
CDR3: CASTPQGSGSPETQYF

V: TRBV13
J: TRBJ1-1
size: .
D: .
DNA: TGTGCCAGCCAACATGAAGCTTTCTTT
CDR3: CASQHEAFF

V: TRBV7-9
J: TRBJ2-3
size: .
D: .
DNA: TGTGCCAGCAGCATTCCCACAGGTACGCAGTATTTT
CDR3: CASSIPTGTQYF

V: TRBV4-3
J: TRBJ2-7
size: .
D: TRBD2
DNA: TGCGCCAGCAGCCAAGACCGCGGGAGCTACTACGAGCAGTACTTC
CDR3: CASSQDRGSYYEQYF

V: TRBV18
J: TRBJ2-7
size: many
D: .
DNA: TGTGCCAGCTCACCACCGAGGCAGACCTACGAGCAGTACTTC
CDR3: CASSPPRQTYEQYF

V: TRBV5-8
J: TRBJ2-7
size: many
D: TRBD2
DNA: TGTGCCAGCAGCTTGGATAGCGGGATTTACGAGCAGTACTTC
CDR3: CASSLDSGIYEQYF

V: TRBV29-1
J: TRBJ1-1
size: .
D: .
DNA: TGCAGCGTTGGAAACCGGAACACTGAAGCTTTCTTT
CDR3: CSVGNRNTEAFF

V: TRBV2
J: TRBJ2-5
size: .
D: TRBD2
DNA: TGTGCCAGCAAAGGACTAGCGGGTAACCAAGAGACCCAGTACTTC
CDR3: CASKGLAGNQETQYF

V: TRBV2
J: TRBJ1-1
size: many
D: TRBD1
DNA: TGTGCCAGCAGGGCCGACAGGGGGGGATACACTGAAGCTTTCTTT
CDR3: CASRADRGGYTEAFF

V: TRBV13
J: TRBJ2-7
size: .
D: .
DNA: TGTGCCAGCAAGGAGATCGGCTACGAGCAGTACTTC
CDR3: CASKEIGYEQYF

V: TRBV29-1
J: TRBJ1-2
size: few
D: TRBD1
DNA: TGCAGCGGAGGTCCTCTGACAGGGGATGACTATGGCTACACCTTC
CDR3: CSGGPLTGDDYGYTF

V: TRBV6-2/TRBV6-3
J: TRBJ2-1
size: .
D: .
DNA: TGTGCCAGCAGTTACTCTGGTCAGACTAGTAGGCAGTTCTTC
CDR3: CASSYSGQTSRQFF

V: TRBV10-2
J: TRBJ1-5
size: .
D: .
DNA: TGCGCCACCAGGGTAGGTGATCAGCCCCAGCATTTT
CDR3: CATRVGDQPQHF

V: TRBV7-2
J: TRBJ2-1
size: many
D: TRBD2
DNA: TGTGCCAGCAGCTTACTAGCGGGGTTTAACAATGAGCAGTTCTTC
CDR3: CASSLLAGFNNEQFF

V: TRBV6-5
J: TRBJ1-2
size: .
D: TRBD1
DNA: TGTGCCAGCAGTTACCCGGGACAGGGGAGGGACTATGGCTACACCTTC
CDR3: CASSYPGQGRDYGYTF

V: TRBV20-1
J: TRBJ2-3
size: many
D: TRBD2
DNA: TGCAGTGCTACCCTAGCGGGACGCACAGATACGCAGTATTTT
CDR3: CSATLAGRTDTQYF

V: TRBV27
J: TRBJ2-5
size: many
D: .
DNA: TGTGCCAGCAGTTTATACGGGTCGGCAGGGCAACAGACCCAGTACTTC
CDR3: CASSLYGSAGQQTQYF

V: TRBV11-2
J: TRBJ1-6
size: few
D: .
DNA: TGTGCCAGCAGCTTAACGGGGCAAGCAGATAATTCACCCCTCCACTTT
CDR3: CASSLTGQADNSPLHF

V: TRBV5-1
J: TRBJ1-1
size: many
D: .
DNA: TGCGCCAGCAGCTTGGCCTCAGGGCCGCACACTGAAGCTTTCTTT
CDR3: CASSLASGPHTEAFF

V: TRBV18
J: TRBJ2-5
size: many
D: .
DNA: TGTGCCAGCTCACCACAGAGGACAGCCCAAGAGACCCAGTACTTC
CDR3: CASSPQRTAQETQYF

V: TRBV2
J: TRBJ2-3
size: many
D: .
DNA: TGTGCCAGCAGTGGGGGTCGGCGAGACACAGATACGCAGTATTTT
CDR3: CASSGGRRDTDTQYF

V: TRBV6-1
J: TRBJ2-7
size: few
D: .
DNA: TGTGCCAGCAGCCGCCCCACCAGGGAGCAGTACTTC
CDR3: CASSRPTREQYF

V: TRBV11-2
J: TRBJ2-5
size: .
D: .
DNA: TGTGCCAGCAGCTTAGGTCGACTTTCCCCAGAGGGGGAGACCCAGTACTTC
CDR3: CASSLGRLSPEGETQYF

V: TRBV7-9
J: TRBJ2-7
size: .
D: TRBD2
DNA: TGTGCCAGCAGCCCCGGGACTAGCGTATCCTACGAGCAGTACTTC
CDR3: CASSPGTSVSYEQYF

V: TRBV18
J: TRBJ2-3
size: many
D: .
DNA: TGTGCCAGCTCATCCGGGACACCTAGCACAGATACGCAGTATTTT
CDR3: CASSSGTPSTDTQYF

V: TRBV6-2/TRBV6-3
J: TRBJ1-5
size: many
D: .
DNA: TGTGCCAGCAGGTTTCCAGGGCGCAATCAGCCCCAGCATTTT
CDR3: CASRFPGRNQPQHF

V: TRBV2
J: TRBJ1-5
size: many
D: .
DNA: TGTGCCAGCAGTGAACAGGGTCCCCTCGGCAATCAGCCCCAGCATTTT
CDR3: CASSEQGPLGNQPQHF

V: TRBV7-2
J: TRBJ2-7
size: many
D: .
DNA: TGTGCCAGCAGCGCGGGACTCCACTCCTACGAGCAGTACTTC
CDR3: CASSAGLHSYEQYF

V: TRBV10-3
J: TRBJ2-5
size: many
D: .
DNA: TGTGCCATCAGTGAAGGCTTCAGAGATACCCAGTACTTC
CDR3: CAISEGFRDTQYF

V: TRBV9
J: TRBJ1-2
size: many
D: .
DNA: TGTGCCAGCAGCGTAGACAGGGACCATGGCTACACCTTC
CDR3: CASSVDRDHGYTF

V: TRBV20-1
J: TRBJ1-4
size: .
D: .
DNA: TGCAGTGCTAGAGATCCGTCGCGGGCAGTAGAAAAACTGTTTTTT
CDR3: CSARDPSRAVEKLFF